The T cell receptor beta chain under discussion was sequenced for a study of blood T cell repertoires in COVID-19. Background on the study: The samples span acute and convalescent COVID-19 from the United States, Italy and Spain.

This clone turned up a few times. Authors' methods: Quantification of nucleated cells was approximated via reference gene primer amplification. The assay was immunoSEQ multiplex PCR, and TCRdb's table has in-frame clones only and misses some. V, J and clone size are those of that table, while D and trimming were read from the DNA. The top ten hold less than 15% of the sample, which has 25,000 to 30,000 clones, about nine tenths seen once. Trimming at V came to 3 bases and at J to 5 bases, leaving 6 bases not matched to a gene. The CDR3 has 14 residues. Germline V gene sequence: CDR1 SGHAT, CDR2 FQNNGV.

The sequenced sample was peripheral blood. The TCR was taken from a human donor in a cohort sampled during active COVID-19. The donor label of this sample is uncertain. This sequence joins TRBV11-2 and TRBJ2-7; the match to TRBD1 covers 8 bases. CDR3 region: CASSLRTGKHEQYF. CDR3 in DNA: TGTGCCAGCAGCTTGAGGACAGGGAAGCACGAGCAGTACTTC.